This TCR beta chain derives from a study of T cells in localized non-small cell lung cancer. Only in-frame clones appear in the TCRdb table, and some are missing; sequencing was by immunoSEQ multiplex PCR. The table lists tens of thousands of clones, more than 70% of them singletons. The CDR3 has 14 residues. Germline CDR1 GTSNPN, CDR2 SVGIG (reference sequence). Trimming left V 0 bases short and J 5 bases short, with 13 bases between. The source is a woman between 40 and 69 years old with stage I squamous cell lung carcinoma. The rearrangement links TRBV30 to TRBJ2-5, with D maybe TRBD1 (5 bases). Sequencing used peripheral blood, obtained before any cancer treatment. This CDR3 reads CAWSVGYSGETQYF. CDR3 nucleotides: TGTGCCTGGAGTGTAGGCTATTCAGGGGAGACCCAGTACTTC.